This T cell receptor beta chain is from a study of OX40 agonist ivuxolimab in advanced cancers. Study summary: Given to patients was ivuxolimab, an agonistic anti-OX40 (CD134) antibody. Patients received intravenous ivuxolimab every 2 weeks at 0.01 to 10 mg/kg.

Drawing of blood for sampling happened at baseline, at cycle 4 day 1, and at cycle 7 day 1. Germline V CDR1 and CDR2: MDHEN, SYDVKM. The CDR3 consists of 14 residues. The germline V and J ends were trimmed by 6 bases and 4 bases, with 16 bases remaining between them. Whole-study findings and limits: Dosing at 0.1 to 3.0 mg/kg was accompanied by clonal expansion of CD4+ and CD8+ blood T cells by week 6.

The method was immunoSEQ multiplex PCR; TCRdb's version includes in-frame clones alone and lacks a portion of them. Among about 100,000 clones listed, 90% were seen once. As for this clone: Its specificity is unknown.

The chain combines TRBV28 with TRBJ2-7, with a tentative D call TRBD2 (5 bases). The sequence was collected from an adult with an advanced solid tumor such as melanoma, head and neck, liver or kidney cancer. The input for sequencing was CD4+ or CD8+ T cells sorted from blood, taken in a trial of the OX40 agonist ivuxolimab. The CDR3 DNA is TGTGCCAGCAGCCCCGCCGGTGGGAGTTACGAGCAGTACTTC. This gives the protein CASSPAGGSYEQYF.